The 21 T cell receptor beta chains reported below all come from one sample, sequenced in a study of cytomegalovirus exposure and HLA in healthy donors. With 60 Vbeta and 13 Jbeta primers, the PCR was carried out. Profiled with immunoSEQ multiplex PCR; TCRdb holds only in-frame clones, not every one. Among around 170,000 clones, around four fifths were seen once, and the ten largest hold roughly 1.4%. The specimen sequenced was PBMCs. All receptors derive from a young woman in good health and CMV-seronegative.

The rearrangement uses TRBV19 and TRBJ1-5; D may be TRBD1 (5 bases). Trimming took 9 bases from V and 9 from J, leaving 15 bases between them. The germline V gene has CDR1 LNHDA and CDR2 SQIVND (reference sequence). The CDR3 sequence is 12 residues long. Here the CDR3 reads CASTGGSPPQHF. For the CDR3, the DNA is TGTGCCAGCACAGGCGGCTCGCCGCCCCAGCATTTT.

The rearrangement joins TRBV6-1 to TRBJ1-2; a weak D match, TRBD1 (6 bases). This CDR3 region has 13 residues. Germline CDR1 reads MNHNS; CDR2 reads SASEGT. The germline V and J ends were trimmed by 6 bases and 5 bases, with 13 bases remaining between them. CDR3 sequence reads: CASRERQGYGYTF. The CDR3 bases are TGTGCCAGCAGGGAACGGCAGGGGTATGGCTACACCTTC.

Only one count was recorded for this clone. The V gene is TRBV6-6, the J gene TRBJ1-5; 11 positions agree with TRBD1. V shed 8 bases, J shed 4 bases, and the junction held 7 bases outside the gene matches. The germline V gene has CDR1 MNHNY and CDR2 SVGAGI (reference sequence). The CDR3 extends over 15 amino acids. CDR3 residues: CASRTGTGGNQPQHF. CDR3 nucleotide sequence: TGTGCCAGCCGGACCGGGACAGGGGGGAATCAGCCCCAGCATTTT.

The V call is TRBV5-1, the J call TRBJ1-6; 8 bases align to TRBD1. The CDR3 totals 18 residues. The germline CDR1 and CDR2 sequences are SGHRS and YFSETQ. J was trimmed by 4 bases and V by 4 bases; bases with no gene match: 13. The CDR3 sequence is CASSPSTDRGTYNSPLHF. CDR3 in DNA: TGCGCCAGCAGCCCATCTACTGACAGGGGCACGTATAATTCACCCCTCCACTTT.

The sample holds a few counts of this clone. The chain joins TRBV21-1 to TRBJ2-3; the DNA was not compared with TRBD1, the D call given in the table. TRBV21-1 is classified as a pseudogene. This CDR3 has 19 residues. DNA of the CDR3: TGTGCCAGCAGCAGAAGGGGTTGCGGGACAGGGGGCGCGGTAGATACGCAGTATTTT. Its translation is CASSRRGCGTGGAVDTQYF.

V usage is TRBV10-3 and J usage is TRBJ1-1, with a possible D match to TRBD1 (5 bases). V lost 4 bases to trimming and J lost 7 bases, with 13 bases between them. Germline V gene data show CDR1 as ENHRY and CDR2 as SYGVKD. The CDR3 is 13 amino acids. DNA of the CDR3: TGTGCCATCAGTGCCCAAGAGACAGTTGAAGCTTTCTTT. It translates to CAISAQETVEAFF.

The chain recombines TRBV18 with TRBJ2-5; the D gene is possibly TRBD2 (5 bases). Germline CDR1 reads KGHSH; CDR2 reads LQKENI. This CDR3 has 14 residues. V lost 8 bases and J lost 3, with 16 bases in between. CDR3 DNA sequence: TGTGCCAGCCGACTCCGGGATCCTGAAGAGACCCAGTACTTC. It translates to CASRLRDPEETQYF.

This chain uses TRBV27 with TRBJ1-6; TRBD1 aligns across 9 bases. The J segment lost 10 bases and the V segment lost 4 bases, leaving 5 bases of the junction unmatched. CDR1 and CDR2 (germline): MNHEY, SMNVEV (reference sequence). This CDR3 spans 14 amino acids. The CDR3 sequence: CASSSDRGNSPLHF. The DNA for the CDR3 is TGTGCCAGCAGTTCGGACAGGGGTAACTCACCCCTCCACTTT.

The chain recombines TRBV5-4 with TRBJ1-2, with 9 bases that match TRBD1. This CDR3 has 15 amino acids. The junction had 7 bases not matched to a gene; V was cut back by 3 bases and J by 4 bases. The germline V gene encodes CDR1 SGHNT and CDR2 YYREEE (reference sequence). DNA for the CDR3: TGTGCCAGCAGCTCGGCGGGACAGGGTGCCTATGGCTACACCTTC. Translation gives CASSSAGQGAYGYTF.

The CDR3 reads CASSFGNRVNHYGYTF. The CDR3 nucleotides are TGTGCCAGCAGTTTTGGGAACAGGGTTAACCACTATGGCTACACCTTC. The chain uses TRBV28 and TRBJ1-2, with a possible D match to TRBD1 (6 bases). V was shortened by 3 bases and J by 3 bases, with 17 bases between the two germline ends. Germline V lookup: CDR1 MDHEN, CDR2 SYDVKM. There are 16 residues in the CDR3.

The rearrangement joins TRBV9 to TRBJ2-1; TRBD2 matches at 12 bases. The trim removed 4 bases at V and 10 bases at J, leaving 3 bases unmatched. This CDR3 has 13 amino acids. Germline loops: CDR1 SGDLS, CDR2 YYNGEE. The CDR3 sequence is CASSILAGGEQFF. CDR3 in DNA: TGTGCCAGCAGCATTCTAGCGGGGGGGGAGCAGTTCTTC.

V usage is TRBV6-5 and J usage is TRBJ1-2; D ambiguous. The length of the CDR3 is 16 residues. The germline V gene has CDR1 MNHEY and CDR2 SVGAGI. V lost 0 bases and J lost 6, with 17 bases in between. This CDR3 is CASSYSNPYKTDGYTF. In DNA, the CDR3 is TGTGCCAGCAGTTACTCGAATCCGTACAAAACAGATGGCTACACCTTC.

The V gene is TRBV30, the J gene TRBJ1-6, with a possible D match to TRBD1 (5 bases). Germline loops: CDR1 GTSNPN, CDR2 SVGIG (reference sequence). CDR3 length: 15 amino acids. V was trimmed by 0 bases and J by 10 bases, leaving 16 bases between them. CDR3 nucleotides: TGTGCCTGGAGTGTTCTGGGGCAGAGGAACTCACCCCTCCACTTT. This translates into CAWSVLGQRNSPLHF.

The chain recombines TRBV6-5 with TRBJ1-1, with a weak D call TRBD1 (5 bases). Trimming removed 4 bases from V and 7 bases from J, with 10 bases in between. The CDR3 covers 12 residues. CDR1 is MNHEY, CDR2 SVGAGI, per germline. The CDR3 DNA reads as TGTGCCAGCAGTTCGTGGGGGGATGAAGCTTTCTTT. Its protein is CASSSWGDEAFF.

The chain has TRBV11-3 and TRBJ2-3; unclear D gene. Germline values: CDR1 SGHNT, CDR2 YENEEA. Trimming took 2 bases from V and 2 from J, leaving 5 bases between them. This CDR3 region has 13 residues. CDR3 DNA: TGTGCCAGCAGCTTATTTCTCACAGATACGCAGTATTTT. This gives the protein CASSLFLTDTQYF.

The chain uses TRBV4-1 and TRBJ1-3; D gene ambiguous. The CDR3 covers 16 residues. The germline CDR1 and CDR2 sequences are MGHRA and YSYEKL. The V and J ends lost 2 bases and 0 bases respectively, with 11 bases between them. CDR3 nucleotides: TGCGCCAGCAGCCAATCCAGCGGTGCCTCTGGAAACACCATATATTTT. It is translated as CASSQSSGASGNTIYF.

The V gene is TRBV6-5, the J gene TRBJ2-7, with 8 bases matching TRBD2. Germline V gene data show CDR1 as MNHEY and CDR2 as SVGAGI. Trimming cost V 2 bases and J 7 bases; bases outside gene matches: 10. CDR3 size: 15 residues. The CDR3 here is CASSYRGGGLKEQYF. DNA of the CDR3: TGTGCCAGCAGTTACCGGGGCGGGGGGCTGAAGGAGCAGTACTTC.

This clone was seen more than once but under ten times. This sequence joins TRBV7-9 and TRBJ2-7; the D gene is possibly TRBD2 (6 bases). CDR3 length equals 15 residues. Between the trimmed V and J ends, which lost 1 base and 0 bases, there was a span of 10 bases. Germline values: CDR1 SEHNR, CDR2 FQNEAQ (reference sequence). CDR3 coding DNA: TGTGCCAGCAGCTTAGGGGCGGGACCCTCCTACGAGCAGTACTTC. It specifies CASSLGAGPSYEQYF.

The chain is built from TRBV30 and TRBJ2-5; 10 nucleotides line up with TRBD2. TRBJ2-7 matches the DNA end more closely, so the J call is doubtful. Germline V gene data show CDR1 as GTSNPN and CDR2 as SVGIG (reference sequence). The CDR3 loop spans 19 amino acids. Here the CDR3 reads CAWSVSRKRGGFRVYEQYF. Written as DNA, the CDR3 is TGTGCCTGGAGTGTAAGTCGCAAGCGGGGGGGCTTTCGAGTGTACGAGCAGTACTTC.

This sequence joins TRBV25-1 and TRBJ1-4; possible D gene TRBD1, 5 bases. Germline assignment: CDR1 MGHDK and CDR2 SYGVNS. There are 15 residues in the CDR3. Trimming shortened V by 1 base and J by 6 bases, and 12 bases separated the two germline ends. The CDR3 reads CASSESGGVDEKLFF. As DNA, the CDR3 is TGTGCCAGCAGTGAATCTGGGGGGGTGGATGAAAAACTGTTTTTT.

The V and J genes are TRBV28 and TRBJ1-1, with a tentative D call TRBD1 (5 bases). Germline V lookup: CDR1 MDHEN, CDR2 SYDVKM. There are 13 residues in the CDR3. V was pared by 2 bases and J by 11 bases, with 15 bases between. This CDR3 is CASSLVEGRGAFF. CDR3 bases: TGTGCCAGCAGTTTAGTGGAGGGGAGAGGCGCTTTCTTT.